These T cell receptor beta chains were read from a single sample in a study of T cell responses to AZD1222 COVID-19 vaccine. Assay used: immunoSEQ multiplex PCR; TCRdb lists only in-frame clones, some missing. The sample includes about 140,000 clones, more than 80% of them seen just once. The sequences come from peripheral blood, collected 28 days after the second dose of the MenACWY control vaccine. The receptors come from an adult who received the MenACWY meningococcal vaccine as a control. Both conserved end residues are trimmed from each CDR3. Fields, in order: V gene, J gene, CDR3 protein.

TRBV7-3	TRBJ2-1	ASSQGQGAGTSGRRVDEQF
TRBV7-3	TRBJ2-3	ASSLIAGSTDTQY
TRBV19	TRBJ1-4	ASSIIDRPNEKLF
TRBV6-5	TRBJ1-1	ASRGRDRGPVAF
TRBV7-9	TRBJ2-2	ASSPLGPRNTGELF
TRBV9	TRBJ1-3	ASSASADSGNTIY
TRBV5-6	TRBJ2-7	ASSLGTVGSREQY
TRBV5-6	TRBJ2-7	ASSPGDYEQY
TRBV27	TRBJ2-5	ASSLAQKETQY
TRBV5-4	TRBJ1-1	ASSLEAGLGTEAF
TRBV28	TRBJ2-7	ASSLGGYEQY
TRBV5-1	TRBJ2-2	ASSLSTANTGELF
TRBV4-1	TRBJ1-2	ASSQDRPGAWGYT
TRBV10-3	TRBJ2-1	AIQGARESYNEQF
TRBV7-2	TRBJ1-2	ASSTLTVLYGYT